This T cell receptor (beta chain) was found in a study of blood T cell repertoires in COVID-19. Sequencing used immunoSEQ multiplex PCR; TCRdb keeps in-frame clones, though not all of them. This table has approximately 200,000 clones, 80% to 90% appearing once. The V gene's germline CDR1 is SGHVS and CDR2 FQNEAQ. V dropped 3 bases and J dropped 5 bases, with 14 bases sitting between them. The CDR3 extends over 16 amino acids. Specimen: peripheral blood. The chain has TRBV7-8 and TRBJ1-6; TRBD1 might be the D (6 bases). The TCR sequence derives from a woman in her forties or fifties with acute or convalescent COVID-19. The CDR3 spells CASSLRGGANNSPLHF. The CDR3 DNA reads TGTGCCAGCAGCTTGAGGGGGGGGGCGAATAATTCACCCCTCCACTTT.